This TCR beta chain stems from a study of T cells after yellow fever vaccination. The CDR3 totals 16 residues. V was clipped by 3 bases and J by 3 bases, with 17 bases between them. Germline V gene data show CDR1 as SEHNR and CDR2 as FQNEAQ (reference sequence). As TCR cDNA was made by 5'RACE template switching, a universal primer site and UMIs were added. One entry per CDR3 protein, called by TCRdb with MiXCR from the 5' RACE reads. This table holds about 430,000 distinct CDR3 sequences, approximately 19% found once. The chain has TRBV7-9 and TRBJ2-5; D tentatively fits TRBD1 or TRBD2 (5 bases each). This clonotype was sampled from a man aged 18 to 30 who received the YFV17D yellow fever vaccine. Material: PBMCs, obtained before the yellow fever booster vaccination. CDR3 region: CASSFTLGVGEETQYF. DNA of the CDR3: TGTGCCAGCAGCTTTACCCTCGGGGTAGGGGAAGAGACCCAGTACTTC.